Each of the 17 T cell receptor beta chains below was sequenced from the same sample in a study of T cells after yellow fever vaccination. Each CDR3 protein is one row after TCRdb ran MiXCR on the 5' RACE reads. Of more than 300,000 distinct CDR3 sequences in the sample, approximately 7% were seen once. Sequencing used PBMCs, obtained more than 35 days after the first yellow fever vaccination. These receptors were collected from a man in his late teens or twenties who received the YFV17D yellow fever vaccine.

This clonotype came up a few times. In nucleotides, the CDR3 is TGTGCCAGCAGCCAAGGGCTGGGACAGGGGGCGAGAGAGCAGTACTTC. It is translated as CASSQGLGQGAREQYF. This chain connects TRBV4-2 to TRBJ2-7; TRBD1 aligns across 12 bases. Germline CDR1 and CDR2: LGHNA and YNFKEQ. This CDR3 region has 16 residues. The V segment lost 1 base and the J segment 7 bases; nucleotides outside the gene matches: 8.

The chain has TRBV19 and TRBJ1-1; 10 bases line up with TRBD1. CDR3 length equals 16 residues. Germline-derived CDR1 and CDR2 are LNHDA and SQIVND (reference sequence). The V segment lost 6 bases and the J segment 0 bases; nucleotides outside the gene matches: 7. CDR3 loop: CASRSGTGALNTEAFF. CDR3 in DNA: TGTGCCAGTAGGTCCGGGACAGGGGCGTTGAACACTGAAGCTTTCTTT.

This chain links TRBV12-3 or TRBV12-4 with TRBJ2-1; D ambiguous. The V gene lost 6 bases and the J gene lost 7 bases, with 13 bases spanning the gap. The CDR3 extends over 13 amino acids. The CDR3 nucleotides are TGTGCCAGCAGACTCCACCTCGGGAATGAGCAGTTCTTC. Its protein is CASRLHLGNEQFF.

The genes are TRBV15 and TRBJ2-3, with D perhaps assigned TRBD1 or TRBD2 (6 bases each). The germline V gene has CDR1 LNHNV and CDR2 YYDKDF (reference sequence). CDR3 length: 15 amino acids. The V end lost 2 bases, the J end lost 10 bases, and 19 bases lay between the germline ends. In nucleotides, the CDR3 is TGTGCCACCAGCAGATCGGGAACAGGGAGGAGCGCGCAGTATTTT. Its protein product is CATSRSGTGRSAQYF. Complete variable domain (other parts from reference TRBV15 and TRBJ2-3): DAMVIQNPRYQVTQFGKPVTLSCSQTLNHNVMYWYQQKSSQAPKLLFHYYDKDFNNEADTPDNFQSRRPNTSFCFLDIRSPGLGDTAMYLCATSRSGTGRSAQYFGPGTRLTVL.

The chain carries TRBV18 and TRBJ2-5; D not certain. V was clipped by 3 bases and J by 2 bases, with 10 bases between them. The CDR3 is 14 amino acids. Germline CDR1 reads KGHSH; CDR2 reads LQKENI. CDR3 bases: TGTGCCAGCTCACCGCGGACGCAACAAGAGACCCAGTACTTC. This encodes CASSPRTQQETQYF.

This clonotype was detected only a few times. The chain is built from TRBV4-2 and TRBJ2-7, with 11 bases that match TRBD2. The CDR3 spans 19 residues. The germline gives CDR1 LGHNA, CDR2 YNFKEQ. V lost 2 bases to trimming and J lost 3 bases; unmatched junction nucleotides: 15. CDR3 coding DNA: TGTGCCAGCAGCCAAATCGGGGGTGGCAGGACTAGCGGGTACTACGAGCAGTACTTC. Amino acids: CASSQIGGGRTSGYYEQYF.

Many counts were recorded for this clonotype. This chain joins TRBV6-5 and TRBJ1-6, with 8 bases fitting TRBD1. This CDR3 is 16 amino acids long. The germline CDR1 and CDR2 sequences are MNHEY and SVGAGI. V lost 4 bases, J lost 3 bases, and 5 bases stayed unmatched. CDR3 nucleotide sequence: TGTGCCAGCAGTTTCCGGACAGGGTACTATAATTCACCCCTCCACTTT. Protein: CASSFRTGYYNSPLHF.

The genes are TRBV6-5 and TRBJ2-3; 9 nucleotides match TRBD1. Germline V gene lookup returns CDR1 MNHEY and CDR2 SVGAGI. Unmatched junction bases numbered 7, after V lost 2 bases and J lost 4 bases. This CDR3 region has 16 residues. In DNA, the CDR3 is TGTGCCAGCAGTTACCTGGGACAGGGAAAGGCAGATACGCAGTATTTT. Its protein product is CASSYLGQGKADTQYF.

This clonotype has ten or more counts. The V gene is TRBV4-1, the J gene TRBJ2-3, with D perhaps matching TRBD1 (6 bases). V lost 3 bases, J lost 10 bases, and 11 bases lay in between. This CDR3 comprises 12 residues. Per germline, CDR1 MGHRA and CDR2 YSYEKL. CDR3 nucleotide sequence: TGCGCCAGCAGCCACGACCAGGGGCCGCAGTATTTT. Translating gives CASSHDQGPQYF.

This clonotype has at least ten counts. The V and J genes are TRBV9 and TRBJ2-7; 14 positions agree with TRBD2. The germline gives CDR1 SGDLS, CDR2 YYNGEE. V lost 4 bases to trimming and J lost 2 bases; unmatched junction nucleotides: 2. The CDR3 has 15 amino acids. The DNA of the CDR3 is TGTGCCAGCAGCTCGGGACTAGCGGGGGCCTACGAGCAGTACTTC. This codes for CASSSGLAGAYEQYF.

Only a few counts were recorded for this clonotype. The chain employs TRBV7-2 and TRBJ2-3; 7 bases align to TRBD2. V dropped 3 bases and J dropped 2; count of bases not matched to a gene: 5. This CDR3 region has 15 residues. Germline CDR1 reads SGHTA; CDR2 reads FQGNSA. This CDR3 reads CASSFRDYTTDTQYF. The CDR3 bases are TGTGCCAGCAGCTTTCGGGACTACACCACAGATACGCAGTATTTT.

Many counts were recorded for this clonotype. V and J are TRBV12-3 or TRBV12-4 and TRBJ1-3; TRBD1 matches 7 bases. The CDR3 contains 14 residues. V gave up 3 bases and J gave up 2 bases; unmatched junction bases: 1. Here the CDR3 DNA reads TGTGCCAGCAGTTTCACAGGGGCTGGAAACACCATATATTTT. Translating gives CASSFTGAGNTIYF.

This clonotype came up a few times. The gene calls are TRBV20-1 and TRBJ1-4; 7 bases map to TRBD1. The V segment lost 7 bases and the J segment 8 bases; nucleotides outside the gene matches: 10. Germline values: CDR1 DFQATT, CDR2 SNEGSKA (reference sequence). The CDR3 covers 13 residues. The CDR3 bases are TGCAGTGTTCCTGACAGGGCGGGGGAAAAACTGTTTTTT. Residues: CSVPDRAGEKLFF.

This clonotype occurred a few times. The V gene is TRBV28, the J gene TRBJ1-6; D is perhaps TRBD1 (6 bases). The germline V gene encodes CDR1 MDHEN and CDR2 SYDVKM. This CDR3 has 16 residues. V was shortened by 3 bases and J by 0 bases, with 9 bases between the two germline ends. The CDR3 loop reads CASSFRGSSYNSPLHF. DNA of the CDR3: TGTGCCAGCAGTTTCAGGGGTAGCTCCTATAATTCACCCCTCCACTTT.

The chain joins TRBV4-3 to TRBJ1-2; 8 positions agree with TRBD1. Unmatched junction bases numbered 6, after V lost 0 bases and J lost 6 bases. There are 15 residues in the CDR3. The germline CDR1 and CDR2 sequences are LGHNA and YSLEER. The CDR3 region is CASSQDLDRADGYTF. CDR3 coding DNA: TGCGCCAGCAGCCAAGATTTGGACAGGGCGGATGGCTACACCTTC.

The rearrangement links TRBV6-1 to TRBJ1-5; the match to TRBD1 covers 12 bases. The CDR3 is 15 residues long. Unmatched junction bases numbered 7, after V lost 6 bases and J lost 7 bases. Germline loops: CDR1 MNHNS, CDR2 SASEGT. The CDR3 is CASRRDRGLWQPQHF. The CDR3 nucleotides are TGTGCCAGCAGACGGGACAGGGGGCTCTGGCAGCCCCAGCATTTT.

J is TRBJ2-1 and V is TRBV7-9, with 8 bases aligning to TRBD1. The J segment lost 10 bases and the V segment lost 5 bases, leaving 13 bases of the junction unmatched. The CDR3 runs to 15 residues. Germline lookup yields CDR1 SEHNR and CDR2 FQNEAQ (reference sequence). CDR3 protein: CASSPGQGILWEQFF. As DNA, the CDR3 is TGTGCCAGCAGCCCCGGACAGGGAATCCTCTGGGAGCAGTTCTTC. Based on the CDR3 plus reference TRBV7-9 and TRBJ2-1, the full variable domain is DTGVSQNPRHKITKRGQNVTFRCDPISEHNRLYWYRQTLGQGPEFLTYFQNEAQLEKSRLLSDRFSAERPKGSFSTLEIQRTEQGDSAMYLCASSPGQGILWEQFFGPGTRLTVL.